A selection of T cell receptor beta chains follows, all from one sample in a study of TIL therapy for anti-PD-1-resistant metastatic lung cancer. TCRdb keeps only in-frame clones here, not all; method: immunoSEQ multiplex PCR. The sample carries 9,000 to 9,500 clones, about 74% recorded once. Sample: tumor tissue, taken at baseline. The receptors were gathered from a person between 25 and 80 years old with non-small cell lung cancer. Both conserved end residues are part of each CDR3. The D gene is left open where the match is weak. Clone sizes are given selectively: once, few, many, or a class where the clone is expanded.

d_call clone_size j_call v_call cdr3_aa cdr3_nt
TRBD2 . TRBJ2-3 TRBV4-3 CASSPGGGGTDTQYF TGCGCCAGCAGCCCGGGCGGGGGTGGCACAGATACGCAGTATTTT
. . TRBJ2-2 TRBV19 CASSIAANTGELFF TGTGCCAGTAGCATAGCGGCGAACACCGGGGAGCTGTTTTTT
. . TRBJ2-1 TRBV7-9 CASSPITASNNEQFF TGTGCCAGCAGCCCTATAACCGCGAGCAACAATGAGCAGTTCTTC
. . TRBJ2-1 TRBV4-3 CASSTSWSSYNEQFF TGCGCCAGCAGCACCTCCTGGAGCTCCTACAATGAGCAGTTCTTC
. few TRBJ1-2 TRBV5-1 CASSFGALAPPYYGYTF TGCGCCAGCAGCTTCGGGGCGCTGGCACCACCCTACTATGGCTACACCTTC
. . TRBJ1-1 TRBV7-2 CASSYLGTSNTEAFF TGTGCCAGCAGCTACCTAGGGACATCGAACACTGAAGCTTTCTTT
. . TRBJ2-3 TRBV19 CASTSTIRFTDTQYF TGTGCCAGCACCTCCACAATCAGGTTCACAGATACGCAGTATTTT
. . TRBJ2-2 TRBV11-3 CASSRKTGELFF TGTGCCAGCAGCAGGAAAACCGGGGAGCTGTTTTTT
. few TRBJ1-4 TRBV2 CASSLQITNEKLFF TGTGCCAGCAGCCTACAGATAACTAATGAAAAACTGTTTTTT
. . TRBJ2-3 TRBV11-1 CASSQGLFTDTQYF TGTGCCAGCAGCCAGGGACTGTTCACAGATACGCAGTATTTT
. . TRBJ2-7 TRBV27 CASSTNSGREQYF TGTGCCAGCAGTACCAATTCAGGACGGGAGCAGTACTTC
TRBD2 once TRBJ2-1 TRBV9 CASSQTSGRLGEQFF TGTGCCAGCAGCCAGACTAGCGGGAGGTTGGGTGAGCAGTTCTTC
TRBD1 few TRBJ2-7 TRBV28 CASRPPGQVYEQYF TGTGCCAGCAGGCCTCCGGGACAGGTTTACGAGCAGTACTTC
TRBD1 . TRBJ2-5 TRBV7-2 CASSRDREETQYF TGTGCCAGCAGCCGGGACAGAGAAGAGACCCAGTACTTC
. few TRBJ1-1 TRBV4-2 CASSQDLWGAGTEAFF TGTGCCAGCAGCCAAGATCTGTGGGGCGCGGGCACTGAAGCTTTCTTT
. . TRBJ1-2 TRBV30 CAWSTGTKVNYGYTF TGTGCCTGGAGTACCGGGACGAAAGTTAACTATGGCTACACCTTC
. . TRBJ1-1 TRBV18 CASSPFVPGEGLNTEAFF TGTGCCAGCTCACCATTTGTCCCAGGGGAGGGGCTGAACACTGAAGCTTTCTTT
. . TRBJ2-3 TRBV4-1 CASSLLIRTDTQYF TGCGCCAGCAGCCTACTGATCCGCACAGATACGCAGTATTTT
. . TRBJ2-2 TRBV28 CATKRGGNTGELFF TGTGCCACAAAAAGGGGAGGGAACACCGGGGAGCTGTTTTTT
. . TRBJ1-1 TRBV7-9 CASSLGGMRTEAFF TGTGCCAGCAGCTTAGGGGGGATGCGGACTGAAGCTTTCTTT
. once TRBJ1-6 TRBV27 CASSPLRGSYNSPLHF TGTGCCAGCAGCCCCCTGCGGGGCTCCTATAATTCACCCCTCCACTTT
. . TRBJ1-5 TRBV28 CASRWGGGSNQPQHF TGTGCCAGCCGATGGGGGGGCGGTAGCAATCAGCCCCAGCATTTT
TRBD1 . TRBJ1-2 TRBV2 CASSTGGVSTNYGYTF TGTGCCAGCAGTACAGGGGGGGTCAGTACTAACTATGGCTACACCTTC
. . TRBJ1-3 TRBV7-9 CASSLQQGGGNTIYF TGTGCCAGCAGCTTACAACAGGGTGGGGGAAACACCATATATTTT
. once TRBJ1-5 TRBV7-2 CASSPRVGSGSNQPQHF TGTGCCAGCAGCCCCCGAGTCGGGTCTGGGAGCAATCAGCCCCAGCATTTT
TRBD1 . TRBJ2-4 TRBV7-9 CASSLQPGQGAKNIQYF TGTGCCAGCAGCTTACAGCCCGGACAGGGGGCCAAAAACATTCAGTACTTC
. . TRBJ1-6 TRBV4-1 CASSQDLFGLVRGSSPLHF TGCGCCAGCAGCCAAGATCTGTTTGGACTGGTTCGAGGGAGCTCACCCCTCCACTTT
TRBD1 . TRBJ2-2 TRBV18 CASSPVGTGNTGELFF TGTGCCAGCTCACCAGTAGGGACAGGGAACACCGGGGAGCTGTTTTTT
TRBD1 . TRBJ2-3 TRBV7-2 CASIGQGRADTQYF TGTGCCAGCATCGGACAGGGGCGGGCAGATACGCAGTATTTT
. . TRBJ1-1 TRBV5-1 CASSPTLVGTEAFF TGCGCCAGCAGCCCGACCCTCGTTGGCACTGAAGCTTTCTTT
. . TRBJ2-7 TRBV19 CASSTGTSPEQYF TGTGCCAGTAGTACCGGGACTTCACCCGAGCAGTACTTC
. once TRBJ2-6 TRBV19 CASSPRGRISGANVLTF TGTGCCAGTAGCCCGAGGGGCCGCATCTCTGGGGCCAACGTCCTGACCTTC
. . TRBJ1-5 TRBV5-6 CASSFRGPNQPQHF TGTGCCAGCAGCTTTCGGGGACCAAATCAGCCCCAGCATTTT